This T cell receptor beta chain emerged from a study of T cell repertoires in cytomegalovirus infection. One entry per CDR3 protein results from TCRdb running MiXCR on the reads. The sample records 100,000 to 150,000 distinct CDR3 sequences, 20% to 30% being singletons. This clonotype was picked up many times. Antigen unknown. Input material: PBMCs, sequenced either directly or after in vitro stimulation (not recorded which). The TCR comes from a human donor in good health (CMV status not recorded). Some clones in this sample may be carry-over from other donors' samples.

The CDR3 bases are TGTGCCATCAGTGAAGCGGGAGGAACAGATACGCAGTATTTT. Protein: CAISEAGGTDTQYF. The genes are TRBV10-3 and TRBJ2-3, with 9 bases lining up with TRBD2. Germline CDR1 is ENHRY and CDR2 is SYGVKD. This CDR3 region has 14 residues. J was trimmed by 3 bases and V by 3 bases; bases with no gene match: 1.